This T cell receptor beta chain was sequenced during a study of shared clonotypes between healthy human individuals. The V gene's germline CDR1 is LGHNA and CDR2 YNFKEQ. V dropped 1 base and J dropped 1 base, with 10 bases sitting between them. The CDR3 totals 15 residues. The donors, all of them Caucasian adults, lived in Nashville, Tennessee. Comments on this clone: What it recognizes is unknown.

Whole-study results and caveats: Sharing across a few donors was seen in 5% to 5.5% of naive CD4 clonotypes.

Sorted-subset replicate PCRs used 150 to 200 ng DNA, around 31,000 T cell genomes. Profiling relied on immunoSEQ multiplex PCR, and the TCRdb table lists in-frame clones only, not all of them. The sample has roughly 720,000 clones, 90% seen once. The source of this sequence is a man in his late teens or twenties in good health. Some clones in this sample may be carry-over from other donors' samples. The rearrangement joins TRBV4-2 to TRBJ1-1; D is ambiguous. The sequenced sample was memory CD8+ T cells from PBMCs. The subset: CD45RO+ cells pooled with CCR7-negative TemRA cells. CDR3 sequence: CASSQGLRQNTEAFF. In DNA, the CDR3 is TGTGCCAGCAGCCAAGGACTGAGACAGAACACTGAAGCTTTCTTT.